This TCR beta chain appears in the sequencing data of a study of OX40 agonist ivuxolimab in advanced cancers. As for the study in general: Therapy given before enrollment (anti-PD-1, anti-PD-L1 or anti-CTLA-4) was allowed, and around 40% had some.

CDR1 and CDR2 (germline): SQVTM, ANQGSEA. This CDR3 is 14 amino acids long. Trimming removed 4 bases at V and 1 base at J, with 11 bases between. This clone was recorded only once. Some clones are missing from TCRdb's copy, which holds only in-frame ones; the method was immunoSEQ multiplex PCR. The data show 35,000 to 55,000 clones, around 94% seen once. V gene TRBV29-1 combines with J gene TRBJ2-1; a weak D match, TRBD2 (5 bases). The specimen comprised CD4+ or CD8+ T cells sorted from blood, sampled in a trial of the OX40 agonist ivuxolimab. This clonotype was sampled from an adult with an advanced solid tumor such as melanoma, head and neck, liver or kidney cancer. This CDR3 is CSVVVRDSYNEQFF. The CDR3 region has the DNA TGCAGCGTTGTTGTTCGGGATTCCTACAATGAGCAGTTCTTC.